Listed below are T cell receptor beta chains from one sample, sequenced in a study of blood T cell repertoires in COVID-19. TCRdb's table, derived via immunoSEQ multiplex PCR, lists solely in-frame clones and lacks some. In the table there are 250,000 to 350,000 clones, about 85% of which are singletons. Sequencing was performed on peripheral blood. The receptors derive from a woman aged 45-60 years with active or convalescent COVID-19. Both conserved end residues are part of each CDR3. The order of the fields is D gene, clone size, V gene, J gene, CDR3 protein, CDR3 DNA. A D gene is named only where the DNA matches it firmly. Size is omitted from some rows. Given values are once, few, many or a class for expanded clones.

d_gene: TRBD1
abundance: once
v_gene: TRBV6-5
j_gene: TRBJ1-2
CDR3aa: CASSYSKGASNYGYTF
CDR3nt: TGTGCCAGCAGTTACTCGAAGGGGGCGAGTAACTATGGCTACACCTTC

d_gene: -
abundance: -
v_gene: TRBV4-1
j_gene: TRBJ1-6
CDR3aa: CASSQGTARSSPLHF
CDR3nt: TGCGCCAGCAGCCAAGGGACAGCTAGGAGTTCACCCCTCCACTTT

d_gene: -
abundance: -
v_gene: TRBV4-2
j_gene: TRBJ2-7
CDR3aa: CASSQGPGGYEQYF
CDR3nt: TGTGCCAGCAGCCAAGGGCCCGGCGGCTACGAGCAGTACTTC

d_gene: -
abundance: -
v_gene: TRBV9
j_gene: TRBJ1-1
CDR3aa: CASSSRGLNTEAFF
CDR3nt: TGTGCCAGCAGCTCCAGGGGCTTGAACACTGAAGCTTTCTTT

d_gene: TRBD1
abundance: -
v_gene: TRBV5-8
j_gene: TRBJ1-5
CDR3aa: CASSAGTGSRGNQPQHF
CDR3nt: TGTGCCAGCAGCGCCGGGACAGGGAGTCGTGGCAATCAGCCCCAGCATTTT

d_gene: -
abundance: -
v_gene: TRBV19
j_gene: TRBJ1-1
CDR3aa: CASSIVSVPNTEAFF
CDR3nt: TGTGCCAGTAGTATAGTGTCGGTCCCGAACACTGAAGCTTTCTTT

d_gene: -
abundance: once
v_gene: TRBV19
j_gene: TRBJ1-1
CDR3aa: CASSTHTGSSEAFF
CDR3nt: TGTGCCAGTAGTACCCACACAGGGTCGAGTGAAGCTTTCTTT

d_gene: -
abundance: -
v_gene: TRBV5-1
j_gene: TRBJ1-1
CDR3aa: CASSPMGGMNTEAFF
CDR3nt: TGCGCCAGCAGCCCAATGGGGGGGATGAACACTGAAGCTTTCTTT

d_gene: -
abundance: few
v_gene: TRBV25-1
j_gene: TRBJ2-1
CDR3aa: CASSEFTGISYNEQFF
CDR3nt: TGTGCCAGCAGTGAATTCACGGGGATCTCCTACAATGAGCAGTTCTTC

d_gene: -
abundance: -
v_gene: TRBV4-2
j_gene: TRBJ1-6
CDR3aa: CASSQRPREDSPLHF
CDR3nt: TGTGCCAGCAGCCAAAGGCCCAGGGAGGACTCACCCCTCCACTTT

d_gene: -
abundance: -
v_gene: TRBV30
j_gene: TRBJ2-3
CDR3aa: CAWSVTDLGTEVTDTQYF
CDR3nt: TGTGCCTGGAGTGTAACCGACTTAGGCACGGAGGTTACAGATACGCAGTATTTT

d_gene: -
abundance: -
v_gene: TRBV3-1/TRBV3-2
j_gene: TRBJ2-1
CDR3aa: CASSQAGGEYNEQFF
CDR3nt: TGTGCCAGCAGCCAAGCTGGGGGCGAGTACAATGAGCAGTTCTTC

d_gene: -
abundance: few
v_gene: TRBV10-3
j_gene: TRBJ1-3
CDR3aa: CAISESGADTIYF
CDR3nt: TGTGCCATCAGTGAGTCGGGGGCAGACACCATATATTTT

d_gene: -
abundance: -
v_gene: TRBV6-1
j_gene: TRBJ2-4
CDR3aa: CASSEGVSTLLAKNIQYF
CDR3nt: TGTGCCAGCAGTGAAGGAGTGTCTACTTTGTTAGCCAAAAACATTCAGTACTTC

d_gene: TRBD1
abundance: -
v_gene: TRBV30
j_gene: TRBJ1-5
CDR3aa: CACVTGTGQPQHF
CDR3nt: TGTGCCTGCGTGACAGGGACGGGTCAGCCCCAGCATTTT

d_gene: TRBD1
abundance: -
v_gene: TRBV15
j_gene: TRBJ1-2
CDR3aa: CATSRSQGAYGYTF
CDR3nt: TGTGCCACCAGCCGTTCTCAGGGGGCGTATGGCTACACCTTC

d_gene: -
abundance: -
v_gene: TRBV3-1/TRBV3-2
j_gene: TRBJ2-5
CDR3aa: CASSLRRGVGETQYF
CDR3nt: TGTGCCAGCAGCCTTCGTCGCGGGGTCGGAGAGACCCAGTACTTC

d_gene: TRBD1
abundance: -
v_gene: TRBV6-5
j_gene: TRBJ1-2
CDR3aa: CASSSRGRYYGYTF
CDR3nt: TGTGCCAGCAGCTCCAGGGGGCGATACTATGGCTACACCTTC

d_gene: TRBD2
abundance: -
v_gene: TRBV29-1
j_gene: TRBJ2-1
CDR3aa: CSASSGRAGEQFF
CDR3nt: TGCAGCGCCTCTAGCGGGAGGGCCGGTGAGCAGTTCTTC

d_gene: TRBD1
abundance: -
v_gene: TRBV9
j_gene: TRBJ2-5
CDR3aa: CASSVRTGSGETQYF
CDR3nt: TGTGCCAGCAGCGTCCGGACAGGGTCGGGGGAGACCCAGTACTTC

d_gene: -
abundance: -
v_gene: TRBV18
j_gene: TRBJ2-7
CDR3aa: CASSPPSTEYEQYF
CDR3nt: TGTGCCAGCTCACCACCGTCGACAGAATACGAGCAGTACTTC

d_gene: -
abundance: -
v_gene: TRBV2
j_gene: TRBJ1-5
CDR3aa: CASSLARSNQPQHF
CDR3nt: TGTGCCAGCAGTTTAGCCCGGAGCAATCAGCCCCAGCATTTT

d_gene: -
abundance: -
v_gene: TRBV19
j_gene: TRBJ2-7
CDR3aa: CASSIRQGRNEQYF
CDR3nt: TGTGCCAGTAGTATTAGGCAGGGGAGAAACGAGCAGTACTTC

d_gene: -
abundance: -
v_gene: TRBV28
j_gene: TRBJ2-5
CDR3aa: CASRGAGVVETQYF
CDR3nt: TGTGCCAGCAGGGGGGCGGGAGTGGTGGAGACCCAGTACTTC

d_gene: -
abundance: once
v_gene: TRBV24-1
j_gene: TRBJ2-6
CDR3aa: CATSETGWASDGANVLTF
CDR3nt: TGTGCCACCAGTGAAACAGGGTGGGCATCTGATGGGGCCAACGTCCTGACTTTC

d_gene: -
abundance: -
v_gene: TRBV3-1/TRBV3-2
j_gene: TRBJ1-2
CDR3aa: CASSPAGVATNYGYTF
CDR3nt: TGTGCCAGCAGCCCGGCGGGGGTAGCGACTAACTATGGCTACACCTTC

d_gene: -
abundance: -
v_gene: TRBV7-9
j_gene: TRBJ1-3
CDR3aa: CASSLSRASSGNTIYF
CDR3nt: TGTGCCAGCAGCTTAAGTCGAGCGAGCTCTGGAAACACCATATATTTT

d_gene: TRBD1
abundance: -
v_gene: TRBV7-2
j_gene: TRBJ1-5
CDR3aa: CASSFGQGPRQPQHF
CDR3nt: TGTGCCAGCAGTTTCGGACAGGGTCCGAGACAGCCCCAGCATTTT

d_gene: TRBD1
abundance: -
v_gene: TRBV3-1/TRBV3-2
j_gene: TRBJ1-2
CDR3aa: CASSNEGQQGGYTF
CDR3nt: TGTGCCAGCAGTAATGAGGGACAGCAGGGAGGCTACACCTTC

d_gene: TRBD1
abundance: -
v_gene: TRBV5-1
j_gene: TRBJ2-3
CDR3aa: CASSLRGTGGADTQYF
CDR3nt: TGCGCCAGCAGCCTCCGAGGGACAGGGGGTGCAGATACGCAGTATTTT

d_gene: TRBD1
abundance: -
v_gene: TRBV6-5
j_gene: TRBJ1-5
CDR3aa: CASRNRDRGNQPQHF
CDR3nt: TGTGCCAGCAGGAACCGGGACAGGGGTAATCAGCCCCAGCATTTT

d_gene: TRBD1
abundance: -
v_gene: TRBV19
j_gene: TRBJ2-5
CDR3aa: CASSTATGSATQYF
CDR3nt: TGTGCCAGTAGTACCGCGACAGGGTCGGCGACCCAGTACTTC

d_gene: -
abundance: -
v_gene: TRBV3-1/TRBV3-2
j_gene: TRBJ1-5
CDR3aa: CASSHTGGRQPQHF
CDR3nt: TGTGCCAGCAGCCATACGGGGGGGAGACAGCCCCAGCATTTT

d_gene: -
abundance: -
v_gene: TRBV27
j_gene: TRBJ1-1
CDR3aa: CASSPLVGSNTEAFF
CDR3nt: TGTGCCAGCAGCCCCTTGGTGGGCTCTAACACTGAAGCTTTCTTT

d_gene: TRBD2
abundance: -
v_gene: TRBV9
j_gene: TRBJ2-3
CDR3aa: CASSVEGLAGTDTQYF
CDR3nt: TGTGCCAGCAGCGTAGAGGGGCTAGCGGGAACAGATACGCAGTATTTT

d_gene: TRBD1
abundance: once
v_gene: TRBV27
j_gene: TRBJ2-7
CDR3aa: CASSGQGRGEQYF
CDR3nt: TGTGCCAGCAGCGGACAGGGCCGGGGCGAGCAGTACTTC

d_gene: TRBD2
abundance: -
v_gene: TRBV7-9
j_gene: TRBJ2-7
CDR3aa: CASSSPAGGPNEQYF
CDR3nt: TGTGCCAGCAGTTCCCCAGCGGGAGGGCCGAACGAGCAGTACTTC

d_gene: TRBD1
abundance: -
v_gene: TRBV19
j_gene: TRBJ2-7
CDR3aa: CASSWTGNYEQYF
CDR3nt: TGTGCCAGTAGTTGGACAGGGAACTACGAGCAGTACTTC

d_gene: -
abundance: -
v_gene: TRBV6-5
j_gene: TRBJ1-1
CDR3aa: CASSYGRQTEAFF
CDR3nt: TGTGCCAGCAGTTATGGACGACAGACTGAAGCTTTCTTT

d_gene: -
abundance: -
v_gene: TRBV5-6
j_gene: TRBJ2-5
CDR3aa: CASSLQGFGTQYF
CDR3nt: TGTGCCAGCAGCTTACAGGGATTTGGGACCCAGTACTTC

d_gene: -
abundance: -
v_gene: TRBV15
j_gene: TRBJ1-2
CDR3aa: CATSREVVGVEGYTF
CDR3nt: TGTGCCACCAGCAGAGAGGTGGTCGGGGTAGAGGGCTACACCTTC

d_gene: TRBD2
abundance: -
v_gene: TRBV4-2
j_gene: TRBJ2-1
CDR3aa: CASSPGLAGTYNEQFF
CDR3nt: TGTGCCAGCAGCCCTGGACTAGCGGGAACCTACAATGAGCAGTTCTTC

d_gene: -
abundance: many
v_gene: TRBV5-1
j_gene: TRBJ1-2
CDR3aa: CASRSSGDPWNYGYTF
CDR3nt: TGCGCCAGCAGATCGAGCGGCGACCCCTGGAACTATGGCTACACCTTC

d_gene: TRBD2
abundance: -
v_gene: TRBV7-8
j_gene: TRBJ2-1
CDR3aa: CASSPGGGRFGEQFF
CDR3nt: TGTGCCAGCAGCCCGGGGGGAGGGCGGTTTGGGGAGCAGTTCTTC

d_gene: -
abundance: -
v_gene: TRBV28
j_gene: TRBJ1-1
CDR3aa: CASSWPRGWNTEAFF
CDR3nt: TGTGCCAGCAGTTGGCCACGGGGGTGGAACACTGAAGCTTTCTTT

d_gene: TRBD1
abundance: -
v_gene: TRBV29-1
j_gene: TRBJ1-6
CDR3aa: CSVDTGGNSPLHF
CDR3nt: TGCAGCGTTGACACAGGGGGGAATTCACCCCTCCACTTT

d_gene: TRBD1
abundance: once
v_gene: TRBV27
j_gene: TRBJ1-1
CDR3aa: CASSRLLQGRRTEAFF
CDR3nt: TGTGCCAGCAGTAGATTGTTACAGGGGCGGCGGACTGAAGCTTTCTTT

d_gene: -
abundance: -
v_gene: TRBV5-4
j_gene: TRBJ2-1
CDR3aa: CASSSTDQYNEQFF
CDR3nt: TGTGCCAGCAGCTCGACAGACCAGTACAATGAGCAGTTCTTC

d_gene: -
abundance: -
v_gene: TRBV9
j_gene: TRBJ2-1
CDR3aa: CASSGGQIGNEQFF
CDR3nt: TGTGCCAGCAGCGGAGGACAGATAGGCAATGAGCAGTTCTTC

d_gene: -
abundance: -
v_gene: TRBV18
j_gene: TRBJ1-2
CDR3aa: CASSRQNSLRGYGYTF
CDR3nt: TGTGCCAGCTCACGCCAAAATTCACTGCGGGGCTATGGCTACACCTTC

d_gene: -
abundance: -
v_gene: TRBV15
j_gene: TRBJ1-1
CDR3aa: CATSRDPAANTEAFF
CDR3nt: TGTGCCACCAGCAGAGATCCGGCGGCGAACACTGAAGCTTTCTTT

d_gene: TRBD2
abundance: -
v_gene: TRBV7-6
j_gene: TRBJ2-1
CDR3aa: CASSTRLAAYNEQFF
CDR3nt: TGTGCCAGCAGCACTAGACTAGCGGCCTACAATGAGCAGTTCTTC

d_gene: TRBD2
abundance: -
v_gene: TRBV7-9
j_gene: TRBJ2-1
CDR3aa: CASSPSGGRSYNEQFF
CDR3nt: TGTGCCAGCAGCCCTAGTGGCGGGAGATCCTACAATGAGCAGTTCTTC

d_gene: TRBD1
abundance: -
v_gene: TRBV28
j_gene: TRBJ1-5
CDR3aa: CASSLEAGGSNQPQHF
CDR3nt: TGTGCCAGCAGTTTAGAGGCAGGGGGTAGCAATCAGCCCCAGCATTTT